This T cell receptor beta chain comes out of a study of blood T cell repertoires in COVID-19. Overall study context: Acute and convalescent COVID-19 samples came from the United States, Italy and Spain.

The V gene's germline CDR1 is SGHTA and CDR2 FQGNSA. V was clipped by 11 bases and J by 4 bases, with 20 bases between them. There are 15 residues in the CDR3. Produced via immunoSEQ multiplex PCR; TCRdb's table is partial and in-frame only. This repertoire shows hundreds of thousands of clones, about 88% found once; its top ten account for around 4.5%. Exposed volunteers were people who met a COVID-19 case within 2 weeks before study entry. This sequence joins TRBV7-2 and TRBJ2-2, with a weak D call TRBD1 (5 bases). The sequenced material came from PBMCs or T cells enriched from blood (not recorded which). The source of this sequence is a young woman who had been exposed to COVID-19. CDR3 in DNA: TGTGCCGCACGAGGTCGGCAGGGCGGCACCGGGGAGCTGTTTTTT. Its protein product is CAARGRQGGTGELFF.